The TCR beta chain described here comes from a study of human CD8 memory T cell subsets. The authors made TCR beta libraries using UMI-labeled 5' RACE. TCRdb reanalyzed the 5' RACE reads, giving one entry per CDR3 protein sequence and no DNA. The table lists roughly 12,000 distinct CDR3 sequences, with approximately 15% in the top ten. Germline CDR1 is SGHVS and CDR2 is FQNEAQ. CDR3 length equals 14 residues. Regarding the study as a whole: Clonotypes that made up the stem-like memory T cell repertoire overlapped minimally with the precursor exhausted T cell repertoire.

Comment on this clonotype: Its antigen is not known.

Source material: CD8+ T cells from PBMCs. This chain uses TRBV7-8 with TRBJ1-2. This TCR was sampled from a human donor in good health. CDR3 residues: CASSLDGGNYGYTF.